These 24 T cell receptor beta chains originate from one sample sequenced in a study of T-cell reconstitution after alpha-beta-depleted transplantation in children. Unique molecular identifiers were incorporated during preparation of the TCRbeta library. MiXCR, applied by TCRdb to the PCR reads, yields one record per CDR3 protein. Of 95,000 to 150,000 distinct CDR3 sequences in the sample, approximately 22% were seen once. The specimen was PBMCs, mostly from graft donor cells, collected 180 days after TCRalphabeta/CD19-depleted stem cell transplant. Source of these receptors: a male patient aged 2 to 9 who had a stem cell transplant for chronic granulomatous disease, so the T cells may come from the graft donor.

This clonotype was observed a handful of times. The chain employs TRBV12-3 or TRBV12-4 and TRBJ2-7, with TRBD2 identical over 11 bases. The CDR3 is 14 residues long. J was trimmed by 9 bases and V by 1 base; bases with no gene match: 5. The CDR3 bases are TGTGCCAGCAGTTTAGGGTCCGGGACTAGCGGGCAGTACTTC. This encodes CASSLGSGTSGQYF.

V gene TRBV7-9 combines with J gene TRBJ2-1, with TRBD1 identical over 9 bases. Germline loops: CDR1 SEHNR, CDR2 FQNEAQ (reference sequence). The CDR3 is 15 amino acids. The V gene end was trimmed by 3 bases and the J gene end by 4 bases; junction bases not matched to a gene: 4. In DNA, the CDR3 is TGTGCCAGCAGCTTGGGGGACAGGGTTTACAATGAGCAGTTCTTC. This gives the protein CASSLGDRVYNEQFF.

The chain joins TRBV11-2 to TRBJ2-3; D might be TRBD2 (6 bases). The CDR3 is made up of 16 amino acids. Looked up from germline, CDR1 is SGHAT and CDR2 is FQNNGV. Trimming removed 5 bases from V and 2 bases from J, with 17 bases in between. CDR3 protein: CASSRGRRGATDTQYF. The CDR3 coding sequence is TGTGCCAGCAGCCGTGGGAGGAGAGGGGCCACAGATACGCAGTATTTT.

This clonotype was observed a handful of times. This chain connects TRBV7-2 to TRBJ2-2; D not resolved. Germline loops: CDR1 SGHTA, CDR2 FQGNSA. V gave up 1 base and J gave up 0 bases, with 9 bases separating them. The CDR3 is 16 residues long. The CDR3 DNA is TGTGCCAGCAGCTTAGTCGCACTCACGAACACCGGGGAGCTGTTTTTT. It specifies CASSLVALTNTGELFF. The variable domain in full, completed from reference TRBV7-2 and TRBJ2-2, reads GAGVSQSPSNKVTEKGKDVELRCDPISGHTALYWYRQSLGQGLEFLIYFQGNSAPDKSGLPSDRFSAERTGGSVSTLTIQRTQQEDSAVYLCASSLVALTNTGELFFGEGSRLTVL.

This clonotype was observed a handful of times. The chain joins TRBV20-1 to TRBJ2-7; D may be TRBD1 (6 bases). There are 14 residues in the CDR3. Germline CDR1 is DFQATT and CDR2 is SNEGSKA (reference sequence). V was pared by 6 bases and J by 2 bases, with 17 bases between. The CDR3 sequence: CSARGRGIPYEQYF. The CDR3 DNA reads as TGCAGTGCCAGGGGCAGGGGAATCCCCTACGAGCAGTACTTC.

The rearrangement joins TRBV6-4 to TRBJ2-2, with TRBD2 identical over 10 bases. Trimming at V came to 8 bases and at J to 0 bases, leaving 18 bases not matched to a gene. This CDR3 spans 20 amino acids. The V gene's germline CDR1 is MRHNA and CDR2 SNTAGT. The CDR3 sequence is CASETSGFYRSTSNTGELFF. DNA for the CDR3: TGTGCCAGCGAGACTAGCGGGTTCTACAGATCTACCTCGAACACCGGGGAGCTGTTTTTT.

The CDR3 DNA follows: TGCAGTGCGGAGAGGGACAGTCCATTTTTGAGATACACCTTC. This codes for CSAERDSPFLRYTF. V and J are TRBV20-1 and TRBJ1-2; 7 bases are a match to TRBD1. Per germline, CDR1 DFQATT and CDR2 SNEGSKA (reference sequence). V shed 6 bases and J 11 bases; nucleotides not matched to a gene: 18. The CDR3 spans 14 residues.

This clonotype was seen a handful of times. V gene TRBV3-1 combines with J gene TRBJ2-1, with TRBD2 matching 8 bases. The trim removed 6 bases at V and 3 bases at J, leaving 7 bases unmatched. This CDR3 has 15 residues. Germline loops: CDR1 LGHDT, CDR2 YNNKEL (reference sequence). The CDR3 loop is CASSLFGTSYNEQFF. DNA of the CDR3: TGTGCCAGCAGTCTTTTTGGGACTAGCTACAATGAGCAGTTCTTC.

V usage is TRBV28 and J usage is TRBJ2-6; the D is unclear. Between the trimmed V and J ends, which lost 6 bases and 0 bases, there was a span of 9 bases. This CDR3 region has 15 residues. The germline CDR1 and CDR2 sequences are MDHEN and SYDVKM. The CDR3 DNA follows: TGTGCCAGCAGCCCCGGGCCCTCTGGGGCCAACGTCCTGACTTTC. It encodes CASSPGPSGANVLTF.

This clonotype showed up just a few times. The V and J genes are TRBV10-2 and TRBJ2-1; 8 nucleotides match TRBD2. V lost 7 bases and J lost 7; bases outside the gene matches: 12. The CDR3 has 15 amino acids. From germline, CDR1 is WSHSY and CDR2 SAAADI. CDR3 loop: CASNPPGLVSNEQFF. CDR3 bases: TGCGCCAGCAACCCCCCGGGACTAGTTAGTAATGAGCAGTTCTTC.

This clonotype came up a few times. The chain recombines TRBV20-1 with TRBJ2-1; perhaps TRBD2 as D (6 bases). Germline-derived CDR1 and CDR2 are DFQATT and SNEGSKA (reference sequence). The germline V and J ends were trimmed by 3 bases and 0 bases, with 12 bases remaining between them. The CDR3 covers 15 residues. The DNA for the CDR3 is TGCAGTGCTAGCTTACTAGCCAGCTCCTACAATGAGCAGTTCTTC. Its translation: CSASLLASSYNEQFF.

This sequence joins TRBV20-1 and TRBJ2-7, with D possibly being TRBD2 (6 bases). V dropped 0 bases and J dropped 2 bases, with 14 bases sitting between them. This CDR3 is 15 amino acids long. The germline CDR1 and CDR2 sequences are DFQATT and SNEGSKA (reference sequence). The CDR3 sequence: CSARDLGGIAYEQYF. CDR3 nucleotide sequence: TGCAGTGCTAGAGATCTCGGCGGGATTGCCTACGAGCAGTACTTC.

This clonotype occurred many times. The chain uses TRBV20-1 and TRBJ2-7; D gene ambiguous. The CDR3 covers 14 residues. Looked up from germline, CDR1 is DFQATT and CDR2 is SNEGSKA (reference sequence). V lost 6 bases, J lost 2 bases, and 17 bases lay in between. The CDR3 here is CSANSIVAPYEQYF. In DNA form, the CDR3 reads TGCAGTGCCAATAGTATCGTCGCACCCTACGAGCAGTACTTC.

This sequence joins TRBV18 and TRBJ2-5; D is uncertain. This CDR3 has 14 residues. V dropped 6 bases and J dropped 4 bases, with 15 bases sitting between them. Germline CDR1 KGHSH, CDR2 LQKENI. In DNA, the CDR3 is TGTGCCAGCTCCCTTAGCTCCGCAAGAGAGACCCAGTACTTC. Encoded protein: CASSLSSARETQYF.

This chain connects TRBV12-3 or TRBV12-4 to TRBJ2-1; 15 positions match TRBD2. The CDR3 is 15 amino acids. Trimming removed 4 bases from V and 8 bases from J; junction bases left unmatched: 3. CDR3 sequence: CASSSGTSGGHEQFF. CDR3 in DNA: TGTGCCAGCAGTTCCGGGACTAGCGGGGGGCATGAGCAGTTCTTC.

There are many counts of this clonotype. The chain recombines TRBV28 with TRBJ2-3, with 7 nucleotides matching TRBD2. There are 17 residues in the CDR3. Germline lookup yields CDR1 MDHEN and CDR2 SYDVKM. After removal of 6 bases from V and 0 bases from J, the junction contained 12 bases not matched to a gene. This CDR3 reads CASSPSGLAVSTDTQYF. In DNA, the CDR3 is TGTGCCAGCAGCCCCTCGGGGCTAGCGGTAAGCACAGATACGCAGTATTTT.

The chain has TRBV7-2 and TRBJ2-3; D is unresolved. The V gene lost 5 bases and the J gene lost 2 bases, with 11 bases spanning the gap. The CDR3 is 14 amino acids. Germline loops: CDR1 SGHTA, CDR2 FQGNSA. CDR3 bases: TGTGCCAGCAGCCAAGCTAGAGCCACAGATACGCAGTATTTT. This sequence encodes CASSQARATDTQYF.

V is TRBV15 and J is TRBJ1-4; D is unresolved. The V gene's germline CDR1 is LNHNV and CDR2 YYDKDF (reference sequence). CDR3 length: 14 amino acids. Trimming removed 5 bases from V and 5 bases from J, with 12 bases in between. In nucleotides, the CDR3 is TGTGCCACCAGCTCTACTGGTAGGAATGAAAAACTGTTTTTT. As protein: CATSSTGRNEKLFF.

Only a few counts were recorded for this clonotype. The chain uses TRBV20-1 and TRBJ2-3; 10 bases are a match to TRBD1. Losses at the gene ends were 6 bases for V and 8 bases for J; bases not matched to a gene: 17. Looked up from germline, CDR1 is DFQATT and CDR2 is SNEGSKA (reference sequence). CDR3 size: 16 residues. The DNA of the CDR3 is TGCAGTGCCCAATCATACCGGGACAGGGGATCGGGTACGCAGTATTTT. Translated: CSAQSYRDRGSGTQYF.

J is TRBJ2-1 and V is TRBV28; 14 bases map to TRBD2. Germline V lookup: CDR1 MDHEN, CDR2 SYDVKM. J was trimmed by 8 bases and V by 5 bases; bases with no gene match: 5. This CDR3 has 15 amino acids. The DNA for the CDR3 is TGTGCCAGCAGTCCCCGACTAGCGGGAGGGGATGAGCAGTTCTTC. This encodes CASSPRLAGGDEQFF.

The count of this clonotype is one. The chain links TRBV29-1 to TRBJ1-5; 8 positions match TRBD1. After removal of 4 bases from V and 6 bases from J, the junction contained 5 bases not matched to a gene. Germline V gene sequence: CDR1 SQVTM, CDR2 ANQGSEA. This CDR3 is 13 amino acids long. The CDR3 sequence: CSVVLDRGQPQHF. For the CDR3, the DNA is TGCAGCGTTGTACTCGACAGGGGTCAGCCCCAGCATTTT.

The sample holds many counts of this clonotype. The V call is TRBV4-3, the J call TRBJ1-1; possibly TRBD1 for D (5 bases). Germline V CDR1 and CDR2: LGHNA, YSLEER. Trimming took 4 bases from V and 4 from J, leaving 13 bases between them. The CDR3 consists of 14 residues. CDR3 residues: CASSPEGRGTEAFF. The CDR3 DNA sequence: TGCGCCAGCAGCCCAGAGGGGCGGGGCACTGAAGCTTTCTTT.

This rearrangement joins TRBV5-1 to TRBJ2-2; 9 bases line up with TRBD2. Germline V gives CDR1 SGHRS, CDR2 YFSETQ. CDR3 length equals 16 residues. The trim removed 3 bases at V and 9 bases at J, leaving 12 bases unmatched. CDR3 region: CASSSGRTSEGWELFF. In nucleotides, the CDR3 is TGCGCCAGCAGCTCTGGAAGGACTAGCGAAGGATGGGAGCTGTTTTTT. The complete variable domain, with remaining parts taken from reference TRBV5-1 and TRBJ2-2, reads KAGVTQTPRYLIKTRGQQVTLSCSPISGHRSVSWYQQTPGQGLQFLFEYFSETQRNKGNFPGRFSGRQFSNSRSEMNVSTLELGDSALYLCASSSGRTSEGWELFFGEGSRLTVL.

V gene TRBV12-3 or TRBV12-4 combines with J gene TRBJ1-1, with a tentative D call TRBD1 (6 bases). V was shortened by 6 bases and J by 5 bases, with 13 bases between the two germline ends. CDR3 length: 13 residues. CDR3: CASRGHPGTEAFF. CDR3 DNA sequence: TGTGCCAGCAGGGGACATCCGGGGACTGAAGCTTTCTTT.